This passage covers 24 T cell receptor beta chains from one sample sequenced in a study of blood T cell repertoires in COVID-19. Produced via immunoSEQ multiplex PCR; TCRdb's table is partial and in-frame only. In the table there are approximately 12,000 clones, roughly four fifths of which are singletons. Sequencing was done on a sample of peripheral blood. These receptors were collected from a human donor in a cohort sampled during active COVID-19.

The chain couples TRBV7-6 to TRBJ2-1; D might be TRBD2 (7 bases). Trimming cost V 0 bases and J 4 bases, with 22 bases left between them. Germline loops: CDR1 SGHVS, CDR2 FNYEAQ. CDR3 length: 19 amino acids. This CDR3 is CASSLAGSWAGEGYNEQFF. The CDR3 nucleotides read TGTGCCAGCAGCTTAGCGGGGTCCTGGGCAGGGGAGGGTTACAATGAGCAGTTCTTC.

The chain links TRBV6-2 or TRBV6-3 to TRBJ2-7; the D gene is possibly TRBD1 (6 bases). V lost 2 bases to trimming and J lost 2 bases, with 10 bases between them. The CDR3 loop spans 14 amino acids. Looked up from germline, CDR1 is MNHEY and CDR2 is SVGEGT. CDR3 amino acids: CASSYNRDTYEQYF. The CDR3 DNA sequence: TGTGCCAGCAGTTACAACCGGGACACCTACGAGCAGTACTTC.

CDR3 protein: CAISESGDYGYTF. The DNA of the CDR3 is TGTGCCATCAGTGAGTCCGGGGACTATGGCTACACCTTC. This chain uses TRBV10-3 with TRBJ1-2, with D hard to call. Germline V gene sequence: CDR1 ENHRY, CDR2 SYGVKD. V lost 0 bases and J lost 3, with 5 bases in between. The CDR3 is made up of 13 amino acids.

The gene calls are TRBV12-3 or TRBV12-4 and TRBJ1-2; 11 positions match TRBD1. The CDR3 length is 13 residues. V trimming: 5 bases; J trimming: 10 bases; junction bases outside the gene matches: 6. The CDR3 DNA is TGTGCCAGCAGTACGGGACAGGGGGGGGTCTACACCTTC. Residues: CASSTGQGGVYTF.

CDR3 sequence (DNA): TGTGCCACCCAGAGCGGGGGGGACACAGATACGCAGTATTTT. As protein: CATQSGGDTDTQYF. The V and J genes are TRBV10-3 and TRBJ2-3; 10 bases map to TRBD2. This CDR3 spans 14 amino acids. CDR1 and CDR2 from the germline V gene are ENHRY and SYGVKD. V lost 10 bases and J lost 2; bases outside the gene matches: 6.

This clone has more than one count but fewer than ten. The V gene is TRBV9, the J gene TRBJ1-3; D unresolved. Trimming took off 0 bases at V and 3 bases at J, with 7 bases between the two ends. The CDR3 has 14 residues. Germline assignment: CDR1 SGDLS and CDR2 YYNGEE. The CDR3 sequence: CASSVESLGNTIYF. The CDR3 DNA reads TGTGCCAGCAGCGTAGAAAGCCTTGGAAACACCATATATTTT.

The rearrangement uses TRBV6-6 and TRBJ1-2; the match to TRBD1 covers 8 bases. Germline CDR1 is MNHNY and CDR2 is SVGAGI (reference sequence). The trim removed 5 bases at V and 4 bases at J, leaving 18 bases unmatched. This CDR3 contains 18 residues. CDR3 amino acids: CASSPPRTGRKVVYGYTF. CDR3 bases: TGTGCCAGCAGTCCACCGAGGACAGGGAGGAAGGTAGTCTATGGCTACACCTTC.

This sequence joins TRBV3-1 (or the pseudogene TRBV3-2) and TRBJ2-7, with 10 positions matching TRBD1. There are 19 residues in the CDR3. Looked up from germline, CDR1 is LGHDT and CDR2 is YNNKEL (reference sequence). The trim removed 5 bases at V and 2 bases at J, leaving 18 bases unmatched. CDR3 protein: CASSFFYDRGRPTTYEQYF. The CDR3 coding sequence is TGTGCCAGCAGCTTCTTCTACGACAGGGGGCGCCCCACTACCTACGAGCAGTACTTC.

The V and J genes are TRBV3-1 (or the pseudogene TRBV3-2) and TRBJ2-3; 11 bases line up with TRBD2. The V and J ends lost 1 base and 1 base, in that order; junction bases with no gene match: 1. CDR3 size: 16 residues. Germline V gene lookup returns CDR1 LGHDT and CDR2 YNNKEL (reference sequence). The CDR3 sequence is CASSQAGLAGTDTQYF. The CDR3 DNA sequence: TGTGCCAGCAGCCAAGCGGGACTAGCGGGCACAGATACGCAGTATTTT.

This chain joins TRBV24-1 and TRBJ1-2; D possibly corresponds to TRBD1 (5 bases). The CDR3 is made up of 15 amino acids. Germline assignment: CDR1 KGHDR and CDR2 SFDVKD. The V and J ends lost 4 bases and 1 base respectively, with 12 bases between them. The CDR3 reads CATSDPSGGNYGYTF. As DNA, the CDR3 is TGTGCCACCAGTGACCCTTCGGGGGGTAACTATGGCTACACCTTC.

V and J are TRBV3-1 (or the pseudogene TRBV3-2) and TRBJ2-2; 11 nucleotides align to TRBD1. V was pared by 4 bases and J by 6 bases, with 7 bases of the junction left unmatched. This CDR3 spans 16 amino acids. In germline, CDR1 is LGHDT, CDR2 YNNKEL (reference sequence). CDR3 sequence (DNA): TGTGCCAGCAGCCTTGGGACAGGGGGTGGTGCCGGGGAGCTGTTTTTT. Its protein product is CASSLGTGGGAGELFF.

The chain joins TRBV24-1 to TRBJ2-3; 8 bases agree with TRBD1. This CDR3 region has 14 residues. Germline V gives CDR1 KGHDR, CDR2 SFDVKD. V was pared by 6 bases and J by 1 base, with 2 bases of the junction left unmatched. CDR3 residues: CATSQTGGTDTQYF. Here the CDR3 DNA reads TGTGCCACCAGTCAGACAGGGGGCACAGATACGCAGTATTTT.

The count of this clone is one. The chain joins TRBV6-5 to TRBJ1-1, with D uncertain. Trimming took off 6 bases at V and 1 base at J, with 9 bases between the two ends. The CDR3 length is 13 residues. The germline V gene encodes CDR1 MNHEY and CDR2 SVGAGI. The CDR3 loop reads CASRGTANTEAFF. CDR3 DNA: TGTGCCAGCAGAGGCACAGCGAACACTGAAGCTTTCTTT.

The chain recombines TRBV5-1 with TRBJ2-7; D call uncertain. V lost 4 bases and J 3 bases, leaving 17 bases between the germline ends. The CDR3 is 15 residues long. Germline V lookup: CDR1 SGHRS, CDR2 YFSETQ. The CDR3 DNA follows: TGCGCCAGCAGCCTTTATGACTCCCCGGGCTACGAGCAGTACTTC. Translated, it gives CASSLYDSPGYEQYF. The whole variable domain, remainder taken from reference TRBV5-1 and TRBJ2-7, is KAGVTQTPRYLIKTRGQQVTLSCSPISGHRSVSWYQQTPGQGLQFLFEYFSETQRNKGNFPGRFSGRQFSNSRSEMNVSTLELGDSALYLCASSLYDSPGYEQYFGPGTRLTVT.

This sequence joins TRBV6-4 and TRBJ2-7; TRBD1 agrees at 11 bases. The V gene end was trimmed by 4 bases and the J gene end by 6 bases; junction bases not matched to a gene: 2. The CDR3 runs 13 residues. Germline V gene lookup returns CDR1 MRHNA and CDR2 SNTAGT. The CDR3 sequence is CASSAGTGGEQYF. In DNA, the CDR3 is TGTGCCAGCAGTGCCGGGACAGGGGGCGAGCAGTACTTC.

The chain's CDR3 is CASSQAGQGRTNEKLFF. In nucleotides, the CDR3 is TGTGCCAGCAGCCAAGCCGGACAGGGGCGGACTAATGAAAAACTGTTTTTT. This chain connects TRBV3-1 (or the pseudogene TRBV3-2) to TRBJ1-4, with TRBD1 matching over 9 bases. Trimming removed 1 base from V and 2 bases from J; junction bases left unmatched: 5. Germline V gene lookup returns CDR1 LGHDT and CDR2 YNNKEL (reference sequence). The CDR3 is made up of 17 amino acids.

The V and J genes are TRBV28 and TRBJ2-7, with D maybe TRBD2 (7 bases). This CDR3 has 14 residues. Germline CDR1 MDHEN, CDR2 SYDVKM. V shed 6 bases and J shed 9 bases, with 21 bases lying between them. CDR3 DNA: TGTGCCAGCAGGCACTGGGACGGACGGGGGGCGCAGTACTTC. Translated, it gives CASRHWDGRGAQYF.

This clone is medium-sized (0.01 to 0.1%) in the sample. This chain joins TRBV2 and TRBJ1-6, with D maybe TRBD1 (5 bases). CDR1 is SNHLY and CDR2 is FYNNEI in the germline V gene. CDR3 size: 16 residues. V shed 3 bases and J shed 0 bases, with 9 bases lying between them. CDR3 region: CASSDQGSSYNSPLHF. Written as DNA, the CDR3 is TGTGCCAGCAGTGATCAGGGTAGCTCCTATAATTCACCCCTCCACTTT.

The CDR3 sequence: CAYRRTLALMNTEAFF. The DNA for the CDR3 is TGTGCCTACAGACGGACACTAGCCCTGATGAACACTGAAGCTTTCTTT. The genes are TRBV30 and TRBJ1-1, with D maybe TRBD1 (5 bases). CDR1 is GTSNPN, CDR2 SVGIG, per germline (reference sequence). V was cut by 7 bases and J by 0 bases, with 21 bases left in between. This CDR3 has 16 amino acids.

By share of the sample, this clone is medium-sized (0.01 to 0.1%). The chain employs TRBV27 and TRBJ2-7, with 7 positions matching TRBD1. The CDR3 has 13 residues. Germline CDR1 and CDR2: MNHEY and SMNVEV (reference sequence). J lost 6 bases, V lost 6 bases, and 8 bases had no gene match. As DNA, the CDR3 is TGTGCCAGCAGCCCGACAGGGTGGGGCGAGCAGTACTTC. Translating gives CASSPTGWGEQYF.

This CDR3 reads CASRGTSGRTGELFF. DNA for the CDR3: TGTGCCAGCCGCGGGACTAGCGGGAGAACCGGGGAGCTGTTTTTT. This sequence joins TRBV6-6 and TRBJ2-2, with 14 nucleotides matching TRBD2. Germline-derived CDR1 and CDR2 are MNHNY and SVGAGI (reference sequence). This CDR3 has 15 residues. Losses at the gene ends were 8 bases for V and 5 bases for J; bases not matched to a gene: 4.

The chain couples TRBV18 to TRBJ2-7; maybe TRBD1 (6 bases). The V end lost 5 bases, the J end lost 0 bases, and 14 bases lay between the germline ends. Germline V lookup: CDR1 KGHSH, CDR2 LQKENI. The CDR3 is 15 residues long. CDR3 DNA: TGTGCCAGCTCAAATGGACCAGGGGCCTCCTACGAGCAGTACTTC. The encoded protein is CASSNGPGASYEQYF.

The rearrangement joins TRBV6-2 or TRBV6-3 to TRBJ1-2, with TRBD1 as a possible D gene (5 bases). Germline CDR1 is MNHEY and CDR2 is SVGEGT. V was pared by 5 bases and J by 6 bases, with 19 bases between. The CDR3 spans 15 residues. The CDR3 DNA follows: TGTGCCAGCAGTCGGCGTTCCCAGGGAGGGGATGGCTACACCTTC. Its translation: CASSRRSQGGDGYTF.

The chain carries TRBV6-5 and TRBJ1-1; 8 positions match TRBD1. Germline CDR1 and CDR2: MNHEY and SVGAGI. With V trimmed by 6 bases and J by 7 bases, 4 bases remained unmatched. This CDR3 is 12 amino acids long. Here the CDR3 reads CASSSGQVEAFF. The CDR3 DNA reads as TGTGCCAGCAGCTCGGGACAGGTTGAAGCTTTCTTT.